A single sample is the source of the 7 T cell receptor beta chains below, sequenced in a study of blood T cell repertoires in COVID-19. Repertoires were generated with immunoSEQ multiplex PCR, while TCRdb's copy carries only in-frame clones and drops some. The data contain fewer than 250,000 clones, 85% of them seen just once; the ten biggest clones take up 9.1%. Sequenced: PBMCs or T cells enriched from blood (not recorded which). The origin of the receptors is a woman aged 50 to 60 with acute COVID-19.

V and J are TRBV7-2 and TRBJ1-6, with 8 bases matching TRBD1. The CDR3 consists of 15 residues. From germline, CDR1 is SGHTA and CDR2 FQGNSA. V was pared by 5 bases and J by 9 bases, with 9 bases of the junction left unmatched. CDR3 nucleotide sequence: TGTGCCAGCAGCGCTGACAGGGGAATCGGTTCACCCCTCCACTTT. This gives the protein CASSADRGIGSPLHF.

CDR3 amino acids: CATSRDTGFYGYTF. CDR3 nucleotides: TGTGCCACCAGTCGGGACACCGGCTTCTATGGCTACACCTTC. V and J are TRBV24-1 and TRBJ1-2, with TRBD1 as a possible D gene (6 bases). The CDR3 contains 14 residues. Per the germline V gene, CDR1 is KGHDR and CDR2 is SFDVKD. The V end lost 6 bases, the J end lost 4 bases, and 14 bases lay between the germline ends.

In its sample, this clone was seen a few times. V gene TRBV5-6 combines with J gene TRBJ2-7; D possibly corresponds to TRBD1 (5 bases). The CDR3 length is 13 residues. The V gene's germline CDR1 is SGHDT and CDR2 YYEEEE. V was cut by 4 bases and J by 4 bases, with 12 bases left in between. The CDR3 is CASSPLGPYEQYF. The CDR3 DNA sequence: TGTGCCAGCAGCCCCCTGGGGCCGTACGAGCAGTACTTC.

The chain combines TRBV13 with TRBJ2-7; a weak D match, TRBD1 (7 bases). The CDR3 sequence is 16 residues long. Trimming shortened V by 0 bases and J by 3 bases, and 15 bases separated the two germline ends. CDR1 is PRHDT, CDR2 FYEKMQ, per germline (reference sequence). CDR3 sequence: CASSLGRGRQGYEQYF. For the CDR3, the DNA is TGTGCCAGCAGCTTAGGCCGGGGGAGACAGGGCTACGAGCAGTACTTC.

V usage is TRBV7-2 and J usage is TRBJ2-1, with a tentative D call TRBD1 (7 bases). Germline CDR1 reads SGHTA; CDR2 reads FQGNSA. The CDR3 has 15 amino acids. The germline V and J ends were trimmed by 1 base and 4 bases, with 11 bases remaining between them. The CDR3 nucleotides read TGTGCCAGCAGCTTAGACGCAGGGGGGTACAATGAGCAGTTCTTC. It translates to CASSLDAGGYNEQFF.

The rearrangement uses TRBV7-8 and TRBJ2-3; a possible D gene is TRBD1 (5 bases). V was pared by 1 base and J by 6 bases, with 11 bases between. The V gene's germline CDR1 is SGHVS and CDR2 FQNEAQ. This CDR3 has 14 residues. The CDR3 region has the DNA TGTGCCAGCAGCTTAGTAGAGACAGCGGATACGCAGTATTTT. This gives the protein CASSLVETADTQYF.

This chain connects TRBV27 to TRBJ1-1; TRBD1 aligns across 8 bases. With V trimmed by 6 bases and J by 3 bases, 6 bases remained unmatched. Germline loops: CDR1 MNHEY, CDR2 SMNVEV (reference sequence). This CDR3 spans 14 amino acids. The CDR3 reads CASRGTGSHTEAFF. In DNA, the CDR3 is TGTGCCAGCAGGGGGACAGGAAGCCACACTGAAGCTTTCTTT.